This passage covers 10 T cell receptor beta chains from one sample sequenced in a study of Graves' ophthalmopathy and Graves' hyperthyroidism (dated by TCRdb to 2016 to 2019). The data were produced on an Illumina HiSeq 2000. For repertoire sequencing, TCR beta CDR3 regions were amplified from RNA transcripts. HTBI primers and the Qiagen OneStep RT-PCR kit were used in a first-round RT-PCR, which was followed by a second-round multiplex PCR, size selection and purification. The public reads were reanalyzed by TCRdb: fastp trimming at Q25, MiXCR alignment, in-frame beta chains only. CDR3 protein duplicates are merged, each entry listing the most common genes and DNA. The sample table holds approximately 50,000 distinct CDR3 sequences, of which around 48% were seen once. The ten largest account for roughly a quarter of the sample. Sequenced sample: peripheral blood. The receptors stem from an adult man with Graves' ophthalmopathy.

V is TRBV2 and J is TRBJ2-3, with a tentative D call TRBD1 (6 bases). CDR3 length: 14 residues. Germline CDR1 is SNHLY and CDR2 is FYNNEI. Trimming took off 6 bases at V and 0 bases at J, with 10 bases between the two ends. CDR3 coding DNA: TGTGCCAGCAGAAAGGGGGAGAGCACAGATACGCAGTATTTT. It codes for CASRKGESTDTQYF. Together with reference TRBV2 and TRBJ2-3, the CDR3 gives the full variable domain: EPEVTQTPSHQVTQMGQEVILRCVPISNHLYFYWYRQILGQKVEFLVSFYNNEISEKSEIFDDQFSVERPDGSNFTLKIRSTKLEDSAMYFCASRKGESTDTQYFGPGTRLTVL.

Here the CDR3 DNA reads TGCAGCAGTCAAGACGGGCCTTACGAGCAGTACTTC. This sequence encodes CSSQDGPYEQYF. The chain combines TRBV29-1 with TRBJ2-7; D is undetermined. The CDR3 contains 12 residues. Germline V gives CDR1 SQVTM, CDR2 ANQGSEA. The germline V and J ends were trimmed by 8 bases and 4 bases, with 15 bases remaining between them.

This rearrangement joins TRBV10-1 to TRBJ2-3, with D uncertain. The CDR3 spans 14 residues. The germline V gene has CDR1 WNHNN and CDR2 SYGVQD (reference sequence). The V and J ends lost 0 bases and 4 bases respectively, with 8 bases between them. The DNA of the CDR3 is TGCGCCAGCAGTGAGTCCAGGTATTCAGATACGCAGTATTTT. It is translated as CASSESRYSDTQYF.

The V and J genes are TRBV9 and TRBJ2-2; D gene unclear. CDR1 SGDLS and CDR2 YYNGEE come from the germline V gene. Between the trimmed V and J ends, which lost 4 bases and 6 bases, there was a span of 16 bases. The CDR3 is 15 residues long. CDR3 sequence: CASSYRFDRAGELFF. The CDR3 region has the DNA TGTGCCAGCAGCTACAGATTTGATAGGGCCGGGGAGCTGTTTTTT.

In this sample, this clonotype turned up many times. This chain uses TRBV27 with TRBJ1-5; tentatively, D is TRBD1 (6 bases). The CDR3 covers 16 residues. The germline V gene has CDR1 MNHEY and CDR2 SMNVEV (reference sequence). V lost 2 bases and J 2 bases, leaving 13 bases between the germline ends. The CDR3 spells CASSLLAGAGNQPQHF. The CDR3 nucleotides are TGTGCCAGCAGTTTACTCGCAGGGGCAGGCAATCAGCCCCAGCATTTT.

The rearrangement uses TRBV12-3 or TRBV12-4 and TRBJ1-6, with D possibly TRBD1 on 5 matching bases. V was pared by 3 bases and J by 7 bases, with 10 bases between. This CDR3 contains 14 residues. The CDR3: CASSLERGNSPLHF. The DNA of the CDR3 is TGTGCCAGCAGTTTGGAAAGGGGCAATTCACCCCTCCACTTT.

The rearrangement uses TRBV2 and TRBJ1-4; 8 positions match TRBD1. The CDR3 runs to 15 residues. Germline V gene lookup returns CDR1 SNHLY and CDR2 FYNNEI. The V segment lost 7 bases and the J segment 7 bases; nucleotides outside the gene matches: 11. CDR3 region: CASTARRTGREKLFF. CDR3 in DNA: TGTGCCAGCACCGCTCGCCGGACAGGGCGTGAAAAACTGTTTTTT. The entire variable domain, with the rest obtained from reference TRBV2 and TRBJ1-4, is as follows: EPEVTQTPSHQVTQMGQEVILRCVPISNHLYFYWYRQILGQKVEFLVSFYNNEISEKSEIFDDQFSVERPDGSNFTLKIRSTKLEDSAMYFCASTARRTGREKLFFGSGTQLSVL.

The table lists this clonotype with a few counts. A junction boundary mismatches the germline segment, possibly from a read error. This rearrangement joins TRBV15 to TRBJ2-7; D gene ambiguous. The CDR3 has 14 amino acids. Germline V gives CDR1 LNHNV, CDR2 YYDKDF (reference sequence). CDR3 loop: CATSRETVAYEQYF. The CDR3 DNA sequence: TGTGCCACCAGCCGAGAGACGGTGGCGTACGAGCAGTACTTC.

The genes are TRBV20-1 and TRBJ1-2; D may be TRBD1 (5 bases). V was pared by 7 bases and J by 12 bases, with 18 bases between. The germline gives CDR1 DFQATT, CDR2 SNEGSKA (reference sequence). The length of the CDR3 is 11 residues. CDR3 amino acids: CSVQGESGNTF. The CDR3 DNA sequence: TGCAGTGTCCAGGGAGAGTCTGGAAACACCTTC.

This clonotype has at least ten counts. The V gene is TRBV25-1, the J gene TRBJ2-4; 9 nucleotides align to TRBD1. V gave up 2 bases and J gave up 9 bases; unmatched junction bases: 8. Germline V gene data show CDR1 as MGHDK and CDR2 as SYGVNS. This CDR3 comprises 15 residues. The CDR3, as DNA: TGTGCCAGCAGTGAACCTGGACAGGGGCTGGGCATTCAGTACTTC. Translating it yields CASSEPGQGLGIQYF.